The 17 T cell receptor beta chains below were found in one sample sequenced in a study of shared clonotypes between healthy human individuals. Libraries were prepared by immunoSEQ multiplex PCR; TCRdb keeps only in-frame clonotypes and omits some of them. The repertoire consists of about 2.3 million clones, with about nine tenths occurring once and the leading ten covering 0.37%. What was sequenced was naive CD4+ T cells from PBMCs. Subset noted: CD45RA+ positively selected. The receptors originated from a man aged 18 to 29 in good health. Some clones in this sample may be carry-over from other donors' samples.

As to this clone: Other DNA sequences within the sample encode an identical CDR3. The J gene is TRBJ2-5, the V gene TRBV5-4; 8 bases agree with TRBD1. The CDR3 runs to 14 residues. CDR1 and CDR2 (germline): SGHNT, YYREEE (reference sequence). V lost 2 bases to trimming and J lost 2 bases; unmatched junction nucleotides: 2. CDR3 sequence reads: CASSFGQGQETQYF. In DNA, the CDR3 is TGTGCCAGCAGCTTCGGACAGGGACAAGAGACCCAGTACTTC.

The chain employs TRBV11-3 and TRBJ2-2; TRBD1 matches 7 bases. The CDR3 contains 16 residues. Per germline, CDR1 SGHNT and CDR2 YENEEA. J was trimmed by 0 bases and V by 5 bases; bases with no gene match: 6. In nucleotides, the CDR3 is TGTGCCAGCAGCCCCCGACAGGGCTCGAACACCGGGGAGCTGTTTTTT. Translated: CASSPRQGSNTGELFF.

CDR3 residues: CASRRVSSLGQNNSPLHF. In nucleotides, the CDR3 is TGTGCCAGCCGTCGAGTGTCTTCTCTCGGACAAAATAATTCACCCCTCCACTTT. The rearrangement uses TRBV27 and TRBJ1-6; maybe TRBD1 (5 bases). In germline, CDR1 is MNHEY, CDR2 SMNVEV (reference sequence). V lost 8 bases and J 5 bases, leaving 25 bases between the germline ends. This CDR3 has 18 residues.

This clone has a single count. The chain has TRBV18 and TRBJ1-3; the D gene is possibly TRBD1 (6 bases). The CDR3 spans 14 residues. Germline values: CDR1 KGHSH, CDR2 LQKENI. V lost 5 bases and J 0 bases, leaving 8 bases between the germline ends. The CDR3 is CASSDRSSGNTIYF. The CDR3 nucleotides read TGTGCCAGCTCAGACAGGAGCTCTGGAAACACCATATATTTT.

As concerns this clone: Other DNA sequences of this sample code for an identical CDR3. The chain carries TRBV5-1 and TRBJ2-6; D not resolved. This CDR3 spans 15 amino acids. V was shortened by 0 bases and J by 0 bases, with 4 bases between the two germline ends. Germline V CDR1 and CDR2: SGHRS, YFSETQ. The CDR3: CASSLGSSGANVLTF. The DNA of the CDR3 is TGCGCCAGCAGCTTGGGTAGCTCTGGGGCCAACGTCCTGACTTTC.

The chain carries TRBV5-1 and TRBJ2-5, with D hard to call. This CDR3 is built from 14 residues. Deletions cut 1 base from V and 1 base from J, with 8 bases between. Germline V gives CDR1 SGHRS, CDR2 YFSETQ. The CDR3 spells CASSLRVGQETQYF. CDR3 nucleotide sequence: TGCGCCAGCAGCTTGCGGGTAGGCCAAGAGACCCAGTACTTC.

This chain joins TRBV6-6 and TRBJ2-1; 12 nucleotides align to TRBD2. The length of the CDR3 is 16 residues. Germline values: CDR1 MNHNY, CDR2 SVGAGI (reference sequence). Trimming cost V 3 bases and J 6 bases; bases outside gene matches: 6. The chain's CDR3 is CASSYAGTSGFNEQFF. The CDR3 bases are TGTGCCAGCAGTTATGCGGGGACTAGCGGGTTCAATGAGCAGTTCTTC.

Concerning this clone itself: Different DNA sequences within this sample yield the same CDR3. The V call is TRBV7-2, the J call TRBJ2-7, with 8 bases identical to TRBD1. V trimming: 4 bases; J trimming: 5 bases; junction bases outside the gene matches: 4. CDR3 length equals 13 residues. Germline CDR1 SGHTA, CDR2 FQGNSA. CDR3 region: CASSSRTGNEQYF. The CDR3 DNA is TGTGCCAGCAGCTCCCGGACAGGGAACGAGCAGTACTTC.

The table lists this clone with a few counts. The V gene is TRBV10-2, the J gene TRBJ1-4; D not resolved. Germline V lookup: CDR1 WSHSY, CDR2 SAAADI. There are 14 residues in the CDR3. The germline V and J ends were trimmed by 6 bases and 0 bases, with 8 bases remaining between them. CDR3 residues: CASRGTATNEKLFF. CDR3 nucleotides: TGCGCCAGCAGGGGCACCGCAACTAATGAAAAACTGTTTTTT.

The V gene is TRBV6-5, the J gene TRBJ1-1, with D uncertain. V lost 10 bases to trimming and J lost 0 bases, with 6 bases between them. Germline CDR1 MNHEY, CDR2 SVGAGI. The CDR3 extends over 11 amino acids. The CDR3 sequence is CATLVNTEAFF. In DNA, the CDR3 is TGTGCCACCCTCGTGAACACTGAAGCTTTCTTT.

The CDR3 loop reads CASIAEGAGVGEQYF. The DNA for the CDR3 is TGTGCCAGCATTGCCGAAGGAGCGGGAGTGGGAGAGCAGTACTTC. V and J are TRBV6-6 and TRBJ2-7; 8 bases map to TRBD2. V lost 7 bases to trimming and J lost 7 bases; unmatched junction nucleotides: 15. CDR1 is MNHNY and CDR2 is SVGAGI in the germline V gene (reference sequence). The CDR3 runs to 15 residues.

The chain uses TRBV30 and TRBJ2-1; 9 nucleotides line up with TRBD2. This CDR3 is built from 16 residues. J was trimmed by 8 bases and V by 2 bases; bases with no gene match: 13. Germline loops: CDR1 GTSNPN, CDR2 SVGIG (reference sequence). The CDR3 nucleotides read TGTGCCTGGAGTCCGTGGGGCGGGAGGGCCTTCGATGAGCAGTTCTTC. Amino acids: CAWSPWGGRAFDEQFF.

The chain carries TRBV5-1 and TRBJ2-2; 7 bases are shared with TRBD2. Germline loops: CDR1 SGHRS, CDR2 YFSETQ. The trim removed 3 bases at V and 3 bases at J, leaving 5 bases unmatched. This CDR3 is 15 amino acids long. The CDR3 protein is CASSYGTTDTGELFF. The CDR3 nucleotides read TGCGCCAGCAGCTACGGGACTACGGACACCGGGGAGCTGTTTTTT.

The V call is TRBV7-9, the J call TRBJ2-7, with no clear D. Per the germline V gene, CDR1 is SEHNR and CDR2 is FQNEAQ (reference sequence). Trimming removed 5 bases at V and 3 bases at J, with 17 bases between. The CDR3 is 15 residues long. The CDR3 loop is CASSPYPGTNYEQYF. CDR3 nucleotides: TGTGCCAGCAGCCCCTACCCGGGCACGAACTACGAGCAGTACTTC.

The rearrangement uses TRBV5-1 and TRBJ2-2; no firm D call. The CDR3 contains 15 residues. Between the trimmed V and J ends, which lost 1 base and 6 bases, there was a span of 13 bases. CDR1 and CDR2 (germline): SGHRS, YFSETQ. The CDR3 DNA reads TGCGCCAGCAGCTTGCCCCTAGGACGGTCCGGGGAGCTGTTTTTT. It specifies CASSLPLGRSGELFF. Supplemented by reference TRBV5-1 and TRBJ2-2, the full variable domain reads KAGVTQTPRYLIKTRGQQVTLSCSPISGHRSVSWYQQTPGQGLQFLFEYFSETQRNKGNFPGRFSGRQFSNSRSEMNVSTLELGDSALYLCASSLPLGRSGELFFGEGSRLTVL.

Turning to this clone: The same CDR3 also results from other DNA sequences found in this sample. The rearrangement uses TRBV28 and TRBJ2-3; D is uncertain. Per the germline V gene, CDR1 is MDHEN and CDR2 is SYDVKM. This CDR3 has 14 amino acids. Trimming shortened V by 5 bases and J by 1 base, and 10 bases separated the two germline ends. The CDR3 sequence: CASSTLVGTDTQYF. In DNA form, the CDR3 reads TGTGCCAGCAGTACTCTCGTAGGCACAGATACGCAGTATTTT.

The rearrangement joins TRBV7-2 to TRBJ2-1; 9 nucleotides match TRBD2. Trimming removed 3 bases from V and 6 bases from J; junction bases left unmatched: 3. This CDR3 is 14 amino acids long. Germline lookup yields CDR1 SGHTA and CDR2 FQGNSA. The CDR3 sequence: CASSLREGVNEQFF. CDR3 DNA: TGTGCCAGCAGCTTGCGGGAGGGAGTCAATGAGCAGTTCTTC.